A single sample is the source of the 4 T cell receptor beta chains below, sequenced in a study of CD8 T cells in ankylosing spondylitis. TCRdb processed the 5' RACE reads anew with MiXCR; each CDR3 protein has one entry. Among a few hundred thousand distinct CDR3 sequences listed, 20% were seen once. Sequenced: blood, either unsorted or a sorted T cell fraction (not recorded which). The receptors derive from a female donor with ankylosing spondylitis or in good health (not recorded which).

The chain couples TRBV12-5 to TRBJ2-1, with 7 bases aligning to TRBD1. CDR1 LGHNT and CDR2 FRNRAP come from the germline V gene. This CDR3 spans 19 amino acids. V dropped 0 bases and J dropped 0; count of bases not matched to a gene: 11. CDR3 nucleotide sequence: TGTGCTAGTGGTTTGGTACGTACAGGGGCTGGAAGCTCCTACAATGAGCAGTTCTTC. This gives the protein CASGLVRTGAGSSYNEQFF.

The rearrangement joins TRBV20-1 to TRBJ2-2, with D hard to call. Germline values: CDR1 DFQATT, CDR2 SNEGSKA (reference sequence). The CDR3 length is 15 residues. Trimming pared 1 base from V and 4 bases from J, leaving 13 bases between. The chain's CDR3 is CSARAPLKATGELFF. CDR3 nucleotides: TGCAGTGCTAGAGCTCCCCTCAAGGCCACCGGGGAGCTGTTTTTT.

This clonotype has more than one count but fewer than ten. The chain combines TRBV4-3 with TRBJ2-2; D not certain. The CDR3 is 13 residues long. Trimming cost V 0 bases and J 7 bases, with 6 bases left between them. Germline lookup yields CDR1 LGHNA and CDR2 YSLEER. CDR3 sequence (DNA): TGCGCCAGCAGCCAAGACGCCCTCGGGGAGCTGTTTTTT. Residues: CASSQDALGELFF.

This clonotype showed up just a few times. The rearrangement links TRBV12-5 to TRBJ2-4, with a weak D call TRBD2 (7 bases). Germline values: CDR1 LGHNT, CDR2 FRNRAP. CDR3 length equals 14 residues. V shed 7 bases and J shed 1 base, with 11 bases lying between them. The CDR3, as DNA: TGTGCTAGTGTTGAGGGGGGGGCCAAAAACATTCAGTACTTC. Its translation is CASVEGGAKNIQYF.